The T cell receptor (beta chain) under discussion was sequenced for a study of blood T cell repertoires in COVID-19. Note on this clone: In the same sample, other DNA sequences code for this CDR3.

TCRdb's table, derived via immunoSEQ multiplex PCR, lists solely in-frame clones and lacks some. This sample yields approximately 250,000 clones, of which roughly 91% are seen a single time; around 4% belongs to the top ten. The V gene's germline CDR1 is SGHTA and CDR2 FQGNSA. The length of the CDR3 is 13 residues. V lost 1 base and J 1 base, leaving 4 bases between the germline ends. Living in roughly 25 US areas, the participants were between 18 and 89 years of age. Sequencing input: PBMCs or T cells enriched from blood (not recorded which). The TCR comes from a woman between 25 and 40 years old who had recovered from COVID-19. The gene calls are TRBV7-2 and TRBJ1-1; D is uncertain. The CDR3 is CASSLGRNTEAFF. As DNA, the CDR3 is TGTGCCAGCAGCTTAGGCAGGAACACTGAAGCTTTCTTT.